This TCR beta chain is drawn from a study of CD8 T cells in cerebrospinal fluid in Alzheimer's disease. Study background: CSF T cell clonal expansion was assessed by plate-based nested PCR and droplet-based sequencing. General study results and limits: In mild cognitive impairment or Alzheimer's disease, the biggest CSF clone made up more TCRs than in controls. Finding EBV-specific TCRs in cerebrospinal fluid does not show EBV causes Alzheimer's disease.

This clonotype is identified as medium-sized from frequency. Its target is unknown. A live/dead marker was used to sort live CSF cells for droplet sequencing. From the 10x single-cell sequencing reads, TCRdb lists one entry per CDR3 protein and no DNA. This specimen shows about 1,600 distinct CDR3 sequences; the ten leading clones hold 10%. The specimen was cerebrospinal fluid. The receptor comes from a human donor in good health.

The CDR3 loop is CASNPLAGGPGELFF. The chain links TRBV27 to TRBJ2-2; TCRdb picks TRBD2, but there is no DNA to check that call. CDR1 and CDR2 from the germline V gene are MNHEY and SMNVEV (reference sequence). This CDR3 has 15 amino acids.